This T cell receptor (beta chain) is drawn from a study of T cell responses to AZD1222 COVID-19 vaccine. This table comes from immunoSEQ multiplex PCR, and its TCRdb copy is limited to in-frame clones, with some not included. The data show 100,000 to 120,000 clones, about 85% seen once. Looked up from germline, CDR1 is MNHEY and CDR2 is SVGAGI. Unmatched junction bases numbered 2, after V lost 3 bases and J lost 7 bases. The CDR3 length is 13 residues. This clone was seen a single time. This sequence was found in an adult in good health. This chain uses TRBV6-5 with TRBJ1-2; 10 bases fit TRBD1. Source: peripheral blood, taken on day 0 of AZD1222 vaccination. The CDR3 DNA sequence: TGTGCCAGCAGTTATTGGGACAGGGGTGGCTACACCTTC. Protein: CASSYWDRGGYTF.